Shown below are 7 T cell receptor beta chains from a single sample sequenced in a study of blood T cells in healthy people across ages. A sample-barcoded 5' primer and a J-beta primer mix were used in a second PCR of about 6 to 12 cycles. TCRdb re-analysed the 5' RACE reads in MiXCR, keeping a single row per CDR3 protein. The sample holds about 940,000 distinct CDR3 sequences, 40% to 60% seen once. The sample was blood. Source of these receptors: a man aged 25 to 45 in good health.

The chain employs TRBV4-1 and TRBJ2-4; 7 bases agree with TRBD1. TRBJ2-7 matches the DNA end more closely, so the J call is doubtful. The CDR3 spans 15 residues. Germline V lookup: CDR1 MGHRA, CDR2 YSYEKL. CDR3 coding DNA: TGCGCCAGCAGCCGGTCCCGGGACAGCTCCTACGAGCAGTACTTC. Its protein product is CASSRSRDSSYEQYF.

The J gene is TRBJ2-5, the V gene TRBV12-3 or TRBV12-4, with 11 bases fitting TRBD1. This CDR3 has 17 residues. The J segment lost 5 bases and the V segment lost 7 bases, leaving 15 bases of the junction unmatched. The DNA for the CDR3 is TGTGCCAGCACCCCGACATTAGGGACAGGGGGTCGGGAGACCCAGTACTTC. This encodes CASTPTLGTGGRETQYF.

The chain recombines TRBV10-3 with TRBJ2-3, with TRBD2 matching 7 bases. The trim removed 5 bases at V and 7 bases at J, leaving 6 bases unmatched. Per germline, CDR1 ENHRY and CDR2 SYGVKD. The CDR3 extends over 13 amino acids. The CDR3 reads CAISREEAHTQYF. CDR3 DNA sequence: TGTGCCATCAGTCGGGAGGAAGCTCATACGCAGTATTTT.

A few counts support this clonotype. This chain joins TRBV4-3 and TRBJ2-5; no clear D gene. The DNA end lines up better with TRBJ2-7; the J call may be wrong. CDR3 length: 15 amino acids. The germline V gene has CDR1 LGHNA and CDR2 YSLEER. CDR3 sequence (DNA): TGCGCCAGCAGCCAAGATAGGCAGGCGTTCTACGAGCAGTACTTC. It codes for CASSQDRQAFYEQYF.

This clonotype appeared a few times. The CDR3 sequence: CASRQVGGQDSTDTQYF. As DNA, the CDR3 is TGTGCCAGCCGCCAAGTTGGGGGGCAGGACAGCACAGATACGCAGTATTTT. The V call is TRBV6-1, the J call TRBJ2-3, with D perhaps matching TRBD1 or TRBD2 (6 bases each). Trimming stripped 8 bases from V and 0 bases from J, with 21 bases between. Germline CDR1 MNHNS, CDR2 SASEGT. CDR3 length: 17 amino acids.

The rearrangement links TRBV27 to TRBJ2-2; TRBD2 aligns across 7 bases. Trimming at V came to 3 bases and at J to 4 bases, leaving 5 bases not matched to a gene. Germline CDR1 and CDR2: MNHEY and SMNVEV (reference sequence). The CDR3 runs to 15 residues. CDR3 in amino acids: CASSLSGGGTGELFF. CDR3 bases: TGTGCCAGCAGTTTGTCGGGGGGAGGCACCGGGGAGCTGTTTTTT.

In regard to this clonotype: One end of the junction is discordant with germline, which a read error may explain. The chain is built from TRBV7-2 and TRBJ2-3, with D hard to call. Germline assignment: CDR1 SGHTA and CDR2 FQGNSA. The CDR3 runs 11 residues. The CDR3 spells CAGSSGYTQYF. CDR3 DNA: TGTGCCGGCAGCTCCGGGTATACGCAGTATTTT.